This TCR beta chain was found in a study of OX40 agonist ivuxolimab in advanced cancers. Study context: Cohort: approximately 79% men, mean age about 60, aged roughly 23 to 79.

Details on this clone: Its target is unknown.

Germline loops: CDR1 SGHRS, CDR2 YFSETQ. The germline V and J ends were trimmed by 0 bases and 1 base, with 4 bases remaining between them. This CDR3 has 13 amino acids. Broader study findings: Clonal expansion in partial responders at 0.1-3.0 mg/kg ranked among the lowest.

Autoimmune disease history or systemic immunosuppression disqualified patients. Data came from immunoSEQ multiplex PCR; TCRdb stores just in-frame clones and leaves some out. The sample holds about 50,000 clones; 80% are singletons and the top ten take around 4%. This TCR was sampled from an adult with an advanced solid tumor such as melanoma, head and neck, liver or kidney cancer. The rearrangement links TRBV5-1 to TRBJ1-1, with D uncertain. The source was CD4+ or CD8+ T cells sorted from blood, collected in a trial of the OX40 agonist ivuxolimab. As DNA, the CDR3 is TGCGCCAGCAGCTTGGGACCGAACACTGAAGCTTTCTTT. Amino acid sequence: CASSLGPNTEAFF. The full variable domain, its missing parts supplied by reference TRBV5-1 and TRBJ1-1, is KAGVTQTPRYLIKTRGQQVTLSCSPISGHRSVSWYQQTPGQGLQFLFEYFSETQRNKGNFPGRFSGRQFSNSRSEMNVSTLELGDSALYLCASSLGPNTEAFFGQGTRLTVV.